The sequence of this TCR beta chain was determined in a study of blood T cell repertoires in COVID-19. Study-wide context: The samples span acute and convalescent COVID-19 from the United States, Italy and Spain. T cells, B-cell-depleted T cells, or PBMCs provided the cDNA or gDNA that served as material.

As originally analysed: Reference gene primers were amplified, and this amplification served to estimate nucleated cell counts. Assay used: immunoSEQ multiplex PCR; TCRdb lists only in-frame clones, some missing. V, J and clone size are those of that table, while D and trimming were read from the DNA. The repertoire holds 200,000 or so clones, with around 84% as singletons. The TCR originated in a man aged 50 to 59 who had recovered from COVID-19. The sequencing input was peripheral blood.

CDR3 loop: CASSLGTGSGELFF. CDR3 sequence (DNA): TGTGCCAGCAGCCTCGGGACAGGGTCCGGGGAGCTGTTTTTT. The chain carries TRBV5-6 and TRBJ2-2, with 9 bases identical to TRBD1. V lost 4 bases to trimming and J lost 6 bases; unmatched junction nucleotides: 4. The V gene's germline CDR1 is SGHDT and CDR2 YYEEEE. The CDR3 sequence is 14 residues long.